A selection of T cell receptor beta chains follows, all from one sample in a study of T cell responses to AZD1222 COVID-19 vaccine. Clones were read by immunoSEQ multiplex PCR, and TCRdb kept only the in-frame ones, dropping some. The sample has 79,000 or so clones; roughly 80% are singletons. The sequencing used peripheral blood, collected 28 days after the second dose of the MenACWY control vaccine. All receptors derive from an adult who received the MenACWY meningococcal vaccine as a control. CDR3s include the opening cysteine and the closing phenylalanine or tryptophan. Fields, in order: clone size, D gene, V gene, CDR3 length, J gene, CDR3 protein, CDR3 DNA. The D gene is left open where the match is weak. Rows may omit the clone size; those that give it use once, few, many or a size class.

NA	NA	TRBV12-3/TRBV12-4	12	TRBJ1-4	CASGFPNEKLFF	TGTGCCAGCGGGTTCCCTAATGAAAAACTGTTTTTT
NA	TRBD1	TRBV7-2	16	TRBJ2-3	CASSLPRDRGTDTQYF	TGTGCCAGCAGCTTACCCCGGGACAGGGGCACAGATACGCAGTATTTT
few	NA	TRBV7-8	16	TRBJ2-7	CASSSPPSGTDYEQYF	TGTGCCAGCAGCTCACCTCCTAGTGGCACTGACTACGAGCAGTACTTC
NA	NA	TRBV6-6	14	TRBJ1-6	CASSLLSSNSPLHF	TGTGCCAGCAGCTTACTTAGCTCAAATTCACCCCTCCACTTT
NA	NA	TRBV3-1/TRBV3-2	14	TRBJ1-3	CASSTGPGGNTIYF	TGTGCCAGCAGCACGGGTCCGGGAGGAAACACCATATATTTT
NA	TRBD1	TRBV7-9	16	TRBJ1-2	CASSSMDRNFNYGYTF	TGTGCCAGCAGCTCGATGGACAGGAACTTTAACTATGGCTACACCTTC
NA	TRBD2	TRBV7-8	13	TRBJ2-7	CASSRRGEDEQYF	TGTGCCAGCAGTCGCCGGGGGGAAGACGAGCAGTACTTC
NA	NA	TRBV2	14	TRBJ2-7	CASSPNRDPYEQYF	TGTGCCAGCAGCCCCAACCGGGACCCCTACGAGCAGTACTTC
NA	NA	TRBV28	13	TRBJ1-5	CASSPPPGEPQHF	TGTGCCAGCAGTCCGCCCCCAGGCGAGCCCCAGCATTTT
NA	TRBD1	TRBV27	20	TRBJ2-7	CASSPIFRTGVYIPGYEQYF	TGTGCCAGCAGTCCCATCTTCAGGACAGGGGTTTATATCCCGGGATACGAGCAGTACTTC
NA	TRBD2	TRBV6-6	15	TRBJ2-3	CASGSSGRATDTQYF	TGTGCCAGCGGTAGTAGCGGGAGGGCCACAGATACGCAGTATTTT
NA	NA	TRBV4-1	14	TRBJ1-1	CASSQGQRRVGAFF	TGCGCCAGCAGCCAAGGTCAGCGAAGGGTGGGGGCTTTCTTT
NA	TRBD1	TRBV2	12	TRBJ2-7	CASGTGEREQYF	TGTGCCAGCGGGACAGGGGAGCGAGAGCAGTACTTC
NA	NA	TRBV5-1	12	TRBJ2-1	CASSLHPNEQFF	TGCGCCAGCAGCTTGCACCCCAATGAGCAGTTCTTC
NA	NA	TRBV28	14	TRBJ1-1	CASRGWGSNTEAFF	TGTGCCAGCAGGGGGTGGGGGTCGAACACTGAAGCTTTCTTT
NA	TRBD1	TRBV30	15	TRBJ1-4	CAWGTGGRTNEKLFF	TGTGCCTGGGGAACAGGGGGCAGAACTAATGAAAAACTGTTTTTT
NA	TRBD2	TRBV11-1	15	TRBJ2-3	CASSLGLADTDTQYF	TGTGCCAGCAGCTTAGGACTAGCGGACACAGATACGCAGTATTTT
once	NA	TRBV7-3	14	TRBJ2-3	CASSLIGGADTQYF	TGTGCCAGCAGCTTAATAGGCGGGGCAGATACGCAGTATTTT
NA	NA	TRBV18	18	TRBJ2-1	CASSPPTGFNTPYNEQFF	TGTGCCAGCTCACCACCCACAGGTTTCAATACCCCCTACAATGAGCAGTTCTTC
NA	TRBD2	TRBV2	15	TRBJ2-1	CASTVMAGGQNEQFF	TGTGCCAGCACGGTTATGGCGGGAGGGCAAAATGAGCAGTTCTTC
few	NA	TRBV7-9	15	TRBJ2-3	CASSSSGARGDTQYF	TGTGCCAGCAGCTCCTCGGGAGCTAGGGGGGATACGCAGTATTTT
NA	NA	TRBV28	14	TRBJ1-3	CASSVGSTGNTIYF	TGTGCCAGCAGTGTCGGTTCCACTGGAAACACCATATATTTT
NA	TRBD1	TRBV6-2/TRBV6-3	16	TRBJ2-7	CASSYKQETGGYEQYF	TGTGCCAGCAGTTACAAACAGGAGACAGGGGGCTACGAGCAGTACTTC
NA	NA	TRBV2	15	TRBJ2-5	CASSVPTGLKETQYF	TGTGCCAGCAGTGTGCCCACAGGGCTCAAGGAGACCCAGTACTTC
NA	NA	TRBV5-4	14	TRBJ1-5	CASSLVVSNQPQHF	TGTGCCAGCAGCTTGGTTGTTAGCAATCAGCCCCAGCATTTT
few	NA	TRBV28	15	TRBJ1-5	CASRNPRGVNQPQHF	TGTGCCAGCAGGAACCCCCGAGGGGTCAATCAGCCCCAGCATTTT
NA	NA	TRBV19	15	TRBJ1-5	CASSRNWGANQPQHF	TGTGCCAGTAGTAGAAACTGGGGGGCAAATCAGCCCCAGCATTTT
once	TRBD2	TRBV7-9	16	TRBJ2-5	CASSPGLAGDQETQYF	TGTGCCAGCAGCCCAGGACTAGCGGGGGACCAAGAGACCCAGTACTTC
NA	TRBD1	TRBV6-6	16	TRBJ1-1	CASSQPSTGVNTEAFF	TGTGCCAGCAGTCAGCCCTCGACAGGGGTGAACACTGAAGCTTTCTTT
NA	NA	TRBV5-1	15	TRBJ2-1	CASSPGVRGFNEQFF	TGCGCCAGCAGCCCGGGGGTTAGAGGTTTCAATGAGCAGTTCTTC
once	NA	TRBV6-5	14	TRBJ1-5	CASSYSGSDQPQHF	TGTGCCAGCAGTTACTCGGGTAGTGATCAGCCCCAGCATTTT
NA	NA	TRBV19	13	TRBJ1-5	CASSTSKNQPQHF	TGTGCCAGTAGTACCAGTAAAAATCAGCCCCAGCATTTT
few	NA	TRBV7-2	15	TRBJ1-3	CASSLSHLSGNTIYF	TGTGCCAGCAGCTTATCTCACCTCTCTGGAAACACCATATATTTT
few	TRBD1	TRBV5-1	14	TRBJ2-4	CASSLEQTGNIQYF	TGCGCCAGCAGCTTGGAGCAGACAGGGAACATTCAGTACTTC
NA	NA	TRBV5-4	13	TRBJ2-4	CASSFKGVDIQYF	TGTGCCAGCAGCTTTAAGGGGGTGGACATTCAGTACTTC